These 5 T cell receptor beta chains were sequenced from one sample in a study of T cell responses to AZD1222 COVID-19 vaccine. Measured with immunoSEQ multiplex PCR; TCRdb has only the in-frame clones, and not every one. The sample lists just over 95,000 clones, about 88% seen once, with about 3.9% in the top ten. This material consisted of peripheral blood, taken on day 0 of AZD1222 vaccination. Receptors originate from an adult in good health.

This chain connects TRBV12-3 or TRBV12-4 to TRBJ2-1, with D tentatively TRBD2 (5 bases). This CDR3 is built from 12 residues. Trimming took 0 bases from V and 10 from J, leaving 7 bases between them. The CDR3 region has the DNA TGTGCCAGCAGTTTAGCGCCGGGGGAGCAGTTCTTC. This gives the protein CASSLAPGEQFF.

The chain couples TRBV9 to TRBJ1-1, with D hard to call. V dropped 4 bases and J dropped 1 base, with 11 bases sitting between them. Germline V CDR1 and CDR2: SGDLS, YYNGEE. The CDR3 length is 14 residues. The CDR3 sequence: CASSSRAQNTEAFF. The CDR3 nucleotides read TGTGCCAGCAGCAGCCGGGCCCAGAACACTGAAGCTTTCTTT. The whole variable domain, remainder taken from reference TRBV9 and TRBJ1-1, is DSGVTQTPKHLITATGQRVTLRCSPRSGDLSVYWYQQSLDQGLQFLIQYYNGEERAKGNILERFSAQQFPDLHSELNLSSLELGDSALYFCASSSRAQNTEAFFGQGTRLTVV.

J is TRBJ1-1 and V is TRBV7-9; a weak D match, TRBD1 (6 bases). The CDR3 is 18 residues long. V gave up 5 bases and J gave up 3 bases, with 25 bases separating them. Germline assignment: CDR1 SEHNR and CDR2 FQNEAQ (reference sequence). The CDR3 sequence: CASSREVGGPRLDTEAFF. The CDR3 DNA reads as TGTGCCAGCAGCCGGGAGGTTGGGGGGCCAAGGTTGGACACTGAAGCTTTCTTT.

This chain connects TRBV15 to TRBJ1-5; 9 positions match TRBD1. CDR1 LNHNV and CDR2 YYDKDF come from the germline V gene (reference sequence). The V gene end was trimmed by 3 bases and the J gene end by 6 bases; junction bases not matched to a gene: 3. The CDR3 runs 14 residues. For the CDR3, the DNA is TGTGCCACCAGCAGGGACAGGGGCGCTCAGCCCCAGCATTTT. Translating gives CATSRDRGAQPQHF.

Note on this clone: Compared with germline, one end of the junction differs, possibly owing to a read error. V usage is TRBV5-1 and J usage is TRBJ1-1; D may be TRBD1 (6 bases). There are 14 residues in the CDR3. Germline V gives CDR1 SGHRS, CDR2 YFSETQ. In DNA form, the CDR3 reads TGCGCCAGCAGATTGGGCAGGGGTGGCACTGAAGCTTTCTTT. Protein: CASRLGRGGTEAFF. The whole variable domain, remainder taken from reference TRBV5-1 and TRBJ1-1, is KAGVTQTPRYLIKTRGQQVTLSCSPISGHRSVSWYQQTPGQGLQFLFEYFSETQRNKGNFPGRFSGRQFSNSRSEMNVSTLELGDSALYLCASRLGRGGTEAFFGQGTRLTVV.